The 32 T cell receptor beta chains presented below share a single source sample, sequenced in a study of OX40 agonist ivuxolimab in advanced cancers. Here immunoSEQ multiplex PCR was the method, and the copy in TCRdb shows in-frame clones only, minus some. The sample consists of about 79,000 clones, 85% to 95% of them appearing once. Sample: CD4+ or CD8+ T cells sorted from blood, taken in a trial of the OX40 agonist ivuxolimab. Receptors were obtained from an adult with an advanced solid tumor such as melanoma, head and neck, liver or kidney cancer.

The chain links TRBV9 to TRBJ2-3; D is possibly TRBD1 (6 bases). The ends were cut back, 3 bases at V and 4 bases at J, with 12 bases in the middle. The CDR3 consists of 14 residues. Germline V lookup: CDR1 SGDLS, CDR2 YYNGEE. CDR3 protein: CASSAQGRADTQYF. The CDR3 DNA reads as TGTGCCAGCAGCGCACAGGGCCGGGCAGATACGCAGTATTTT. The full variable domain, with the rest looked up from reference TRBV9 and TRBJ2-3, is DSGVTQTPKHLITATGQRVTLRCSPRSGDLSVYWYQQSLDQGLQFLIQYYNGEERAKGNILERFSAQQFPDLHSELNLSSLELGDSALYFCASSAQGRADTQYFGPGTRLTVL.

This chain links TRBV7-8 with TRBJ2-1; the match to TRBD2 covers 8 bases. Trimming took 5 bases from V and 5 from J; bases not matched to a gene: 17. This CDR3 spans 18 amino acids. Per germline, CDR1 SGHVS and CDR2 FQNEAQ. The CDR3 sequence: CASSPSPGGPRIHNEQFF. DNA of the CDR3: TGTGCCAGCAGCCCATCTCCGGGGGGGCCCCGTATTCACAATGAGCAGTTCTTC.

Written as DNA, the CDR3 is TGTGCCAGCAGCTCTGTCCCATTACGATTCGCTAACTATGGCTACACCTTC. It specifies CASSSVPLRFANYGYTF. The chain uses TRBV7-9 and TRBJ1-2; D unresolved. The V end was cut by 4 bases, the J end by 0 bases, with 18 bases between. The CDR3 extends over 17 amino acids. CDR1 and CDR2 from the germline V gene are SEHNR and FQNEAQ (reference sequence). The whole variable domain, remainder taken from reference TRBV7-9 and TRBJ1-2, is DTGVSQNPRHKITKRGQNVTFRCDPISEHNRLYWYRQTLGQGPEFLTYFQNEAQLEKSRLLSDRFSAERPKGSFSTLEIQRTEQGDSAMYLCASSSVPLRFANYGYTFGSGTRLTVV.

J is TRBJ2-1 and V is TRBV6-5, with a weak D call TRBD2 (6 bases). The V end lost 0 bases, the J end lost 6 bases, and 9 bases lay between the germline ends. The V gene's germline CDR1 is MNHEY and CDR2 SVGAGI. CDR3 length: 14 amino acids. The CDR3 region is CASSYSQGGNEQFF. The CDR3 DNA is TGTGCCAGCAGTTACTCGCAGGGAGGCAATGAGCAGTTCTTC.

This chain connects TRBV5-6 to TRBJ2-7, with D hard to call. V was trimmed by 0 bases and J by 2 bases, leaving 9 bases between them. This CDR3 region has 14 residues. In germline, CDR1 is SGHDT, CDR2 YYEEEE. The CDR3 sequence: CASSLDRETYEQYF. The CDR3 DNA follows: TGTGCCAGCAGCTTGGATCGAGAAACCTACGAGCAGTACTTC.

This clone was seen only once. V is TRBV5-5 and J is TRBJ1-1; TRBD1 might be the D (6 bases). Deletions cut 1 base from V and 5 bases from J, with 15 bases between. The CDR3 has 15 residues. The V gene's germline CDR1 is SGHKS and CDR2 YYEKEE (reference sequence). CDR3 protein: CASSLFGTGMTEAFF. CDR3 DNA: TGTGCCAGCAGCTTGTTTGGCACAGGGATGACTGAAGCTTTCTTT.

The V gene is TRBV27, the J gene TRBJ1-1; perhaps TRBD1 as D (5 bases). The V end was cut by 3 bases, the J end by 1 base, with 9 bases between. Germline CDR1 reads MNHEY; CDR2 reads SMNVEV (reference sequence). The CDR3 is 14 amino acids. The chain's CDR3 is CASSFGGANTEAFF. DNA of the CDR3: TGTGCCAGCAGTTTTGGAGGGGCGAACACTGAAGCTTTCTTT.

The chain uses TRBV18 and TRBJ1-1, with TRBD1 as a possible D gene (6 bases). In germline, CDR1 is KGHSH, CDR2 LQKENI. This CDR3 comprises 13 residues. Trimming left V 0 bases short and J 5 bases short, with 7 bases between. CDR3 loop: CASSPPGGTEAFF. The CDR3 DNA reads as TGTGCCAGCTCACCACCAGGGGGGACTGAAGCTTTCTTT. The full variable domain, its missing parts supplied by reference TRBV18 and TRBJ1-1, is NAGVMQNPRHLVRRRGQEARLRCSPMKGHSHVYWYRQLPEEGLKFMVYLQKENIIDESGMPKERFSAEFPKEGPSILRIQQVVRGDSAAYFCASSPPGGTEAFFGQGTRLTVV.

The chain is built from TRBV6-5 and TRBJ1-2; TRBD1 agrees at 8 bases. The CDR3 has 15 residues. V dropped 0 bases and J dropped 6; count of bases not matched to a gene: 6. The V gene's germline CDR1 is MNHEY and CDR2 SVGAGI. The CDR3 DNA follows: TGTGCCAGCAGTTACTCTACAGGGGGAGGGAATGGCTACACCTTC. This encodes CASSYSTGGGNGYTF.

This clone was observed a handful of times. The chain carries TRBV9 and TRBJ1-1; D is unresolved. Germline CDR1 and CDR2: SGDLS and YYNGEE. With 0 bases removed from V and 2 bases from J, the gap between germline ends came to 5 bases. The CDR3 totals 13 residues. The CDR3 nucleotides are TGTGCCAGCAGCGTAGGGATCAACACTGAAGCTTTCTTT. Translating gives CASSVGINTEAFF.

The CDR3 loop is CAWSVRRTGGTEAFF. The CDR3 DNA follows: TGTGCCTGGAGTGTACGCCGGACAGGGGGCACTGAAGCTTTCTTT. The V and J genes are TRBV30 and TRBJ1-1, with TRBD1 identical over 10 bases. Germline V gene sequence: CDR1 GTSNPN, CDR2 SVGIG (reference sequence). Unmatched junction bases numbered 5, after V lost 0 bases and J lost 4 bases. There are 15 residues in the CDR3.

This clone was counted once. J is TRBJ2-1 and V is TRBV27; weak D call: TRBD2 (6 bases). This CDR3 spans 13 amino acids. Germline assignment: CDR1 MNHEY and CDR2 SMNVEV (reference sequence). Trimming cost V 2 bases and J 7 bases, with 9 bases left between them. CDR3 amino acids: CASSLGAGNEQFF. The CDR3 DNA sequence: TGTGCCAGCAGTTTAGGGGCGGGGAATGAGCAGTTCTTC.

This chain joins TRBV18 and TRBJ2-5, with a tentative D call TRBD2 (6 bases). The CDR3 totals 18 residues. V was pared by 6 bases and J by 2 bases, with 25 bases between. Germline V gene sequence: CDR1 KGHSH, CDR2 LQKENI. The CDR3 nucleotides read TGTGCCAGCTCCCGGGTCCGGGGGTCCACTTACCAACAAGAGACCCAGTACTTC. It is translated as CASSRVRGSTYQQETQYF.

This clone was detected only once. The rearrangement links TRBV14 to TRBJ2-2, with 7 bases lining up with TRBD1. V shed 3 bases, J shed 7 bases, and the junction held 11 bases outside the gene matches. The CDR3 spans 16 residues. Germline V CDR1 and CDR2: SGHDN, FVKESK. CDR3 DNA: TGTGCCAGCAGCCAGGGTGCGACAGGGCTCTTCGGGGAGCTGTTTTTT. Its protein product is CASSQGATGLFGELFF.

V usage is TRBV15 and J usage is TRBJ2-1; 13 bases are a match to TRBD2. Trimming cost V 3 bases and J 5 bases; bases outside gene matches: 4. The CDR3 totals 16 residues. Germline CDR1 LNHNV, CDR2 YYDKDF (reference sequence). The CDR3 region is CATSRGLAGIDNEQFF. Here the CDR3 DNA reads TGTGCCACCAGCAGGGGACTAGCGGGGATCGACAATGAGCAGTTCTTC. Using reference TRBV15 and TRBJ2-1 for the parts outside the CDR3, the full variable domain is DAMVIQNPRYQVTQFGKPVTLSCSQTLNHNVMYWYQQKSSQAPKLLFHYYDKDFNNEADTPDNFQSRRPNTSFCFLDIRSPGLGDTAMYLCATSRGLAGIDNEQFFGPGTRLTVL.

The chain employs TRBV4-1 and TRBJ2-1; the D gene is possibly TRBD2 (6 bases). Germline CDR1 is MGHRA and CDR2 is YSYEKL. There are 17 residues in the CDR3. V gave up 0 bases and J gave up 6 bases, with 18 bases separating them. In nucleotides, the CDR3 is TGCGCCAGCAGCCAAGACCGACCCCCGGAGACTAGCAATGAGCAGTTCTTC. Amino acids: CASSQDRPPETSNEQFF.

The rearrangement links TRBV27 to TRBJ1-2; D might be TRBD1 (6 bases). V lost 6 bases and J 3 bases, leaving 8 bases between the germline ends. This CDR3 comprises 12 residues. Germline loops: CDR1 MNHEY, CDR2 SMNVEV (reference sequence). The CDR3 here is CASRGGHYGYTF. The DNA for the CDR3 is TGTGCCAGCAGGGGGGGCCACTATGGCTACACCTTC.

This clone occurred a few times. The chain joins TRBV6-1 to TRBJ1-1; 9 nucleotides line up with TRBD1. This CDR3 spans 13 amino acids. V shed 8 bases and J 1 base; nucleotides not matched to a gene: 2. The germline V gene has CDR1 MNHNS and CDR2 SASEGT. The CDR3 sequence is CASGTGRNTEAFF. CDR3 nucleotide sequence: TGTGCCAGCGGGACAGGGAGGAACACTGAAGCTTTCTTT.

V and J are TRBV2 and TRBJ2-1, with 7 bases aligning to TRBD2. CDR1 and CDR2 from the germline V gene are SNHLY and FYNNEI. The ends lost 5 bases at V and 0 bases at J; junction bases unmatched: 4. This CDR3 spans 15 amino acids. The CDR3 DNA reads TGTGCCAGCAGTTCAGCGGGGAGCTCCTACAATGAGCAGTTCTTC. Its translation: CASSSAGSSYNEQFF.

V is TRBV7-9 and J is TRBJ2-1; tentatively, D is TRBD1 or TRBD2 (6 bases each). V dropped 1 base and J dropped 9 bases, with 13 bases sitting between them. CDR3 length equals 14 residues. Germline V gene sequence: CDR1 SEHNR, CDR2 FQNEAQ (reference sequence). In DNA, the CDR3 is TGTGCCAGCAGCTTAGTTGTGGGGGGCTTTGAGCAGTTCTTC. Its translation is CASSLVVGGFEQFF.

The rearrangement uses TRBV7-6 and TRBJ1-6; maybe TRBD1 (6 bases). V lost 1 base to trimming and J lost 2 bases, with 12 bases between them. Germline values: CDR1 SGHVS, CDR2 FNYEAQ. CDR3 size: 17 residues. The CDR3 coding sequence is TGTGCCAGCAGCTTAGGGAAGGGGGGGACCTATAATTCACCCCTCCACTTT. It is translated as CASSLGKGGTYNSPLHF. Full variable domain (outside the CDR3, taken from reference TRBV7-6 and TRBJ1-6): GAGVSQSPRYKVTKRGQDVALRCDPISGHVSLYWYRQALGQGPEFLTYFNYEAQQDKSGLPNDRFSAERPEGSISTLTIQRTEQRDSAMYRCASSLGKGGTYNSPLHFGNGTRLTVT.

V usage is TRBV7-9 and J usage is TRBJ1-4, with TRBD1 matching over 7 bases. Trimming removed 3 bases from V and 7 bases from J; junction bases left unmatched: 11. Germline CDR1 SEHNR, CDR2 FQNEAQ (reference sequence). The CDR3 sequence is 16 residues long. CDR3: CASSFFLQGRGEKLFF. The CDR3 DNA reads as TGTGCCAGCAGCTTTTTCCTACAGGGGAGGGGTGAAAAACTGTTTTTT.

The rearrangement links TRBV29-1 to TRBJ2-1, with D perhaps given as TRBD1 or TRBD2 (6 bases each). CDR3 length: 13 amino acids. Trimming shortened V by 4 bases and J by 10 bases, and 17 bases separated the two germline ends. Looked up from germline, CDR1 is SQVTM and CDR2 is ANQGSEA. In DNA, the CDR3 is TGCAGCGTTGTGGGGGGCGGTGAGGGCGAGCAGTTCTTC. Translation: CSVVGGGEGEQFF.

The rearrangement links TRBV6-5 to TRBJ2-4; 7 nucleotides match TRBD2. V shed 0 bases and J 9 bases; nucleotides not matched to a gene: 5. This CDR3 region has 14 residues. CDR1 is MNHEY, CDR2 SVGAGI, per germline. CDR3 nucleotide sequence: TGTGCCAGCAGTTACTCCACTAGCGCAGTCATTCAGTACTTC. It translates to CASSYSTSAVIQYF.

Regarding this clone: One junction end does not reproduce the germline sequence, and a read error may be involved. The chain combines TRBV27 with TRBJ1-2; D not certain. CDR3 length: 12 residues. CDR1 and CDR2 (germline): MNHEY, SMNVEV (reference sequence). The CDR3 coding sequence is TGTGCCAGCAGTTTCATAGACAATACGCCGCTCTTC. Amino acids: CASSFIDNTPLF.

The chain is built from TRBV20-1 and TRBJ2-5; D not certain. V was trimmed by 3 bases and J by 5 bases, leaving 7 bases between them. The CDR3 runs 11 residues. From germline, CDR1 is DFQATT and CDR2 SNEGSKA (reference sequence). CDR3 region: CSASALETQYF. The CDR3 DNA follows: TGCAGTGCTAGCGCCCTTGAGACCCAGTACTTC.

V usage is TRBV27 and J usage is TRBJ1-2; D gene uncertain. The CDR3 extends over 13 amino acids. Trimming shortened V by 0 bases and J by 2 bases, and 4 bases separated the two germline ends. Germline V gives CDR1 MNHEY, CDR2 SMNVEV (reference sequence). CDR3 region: CASSLSGNYGYTF. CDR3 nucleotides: TGTGCCAGCAGTTTATCGGGGAACTATGGCTACACCTTC.

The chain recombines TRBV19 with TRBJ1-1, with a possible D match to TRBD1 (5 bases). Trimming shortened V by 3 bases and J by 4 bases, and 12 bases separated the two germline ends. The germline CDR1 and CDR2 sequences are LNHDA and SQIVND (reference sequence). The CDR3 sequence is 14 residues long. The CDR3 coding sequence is TGTGCCAGTAGTATGTCGGGGGTGAGCACTGAAGCTTTCTTT. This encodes CASSMSGVSTEAFF.

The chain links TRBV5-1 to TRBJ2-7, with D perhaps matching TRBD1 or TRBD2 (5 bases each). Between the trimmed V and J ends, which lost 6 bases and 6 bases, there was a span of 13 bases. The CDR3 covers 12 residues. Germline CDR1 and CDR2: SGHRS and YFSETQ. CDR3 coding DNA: TGCGCCAGCACCCCGGGGCCCGGCGAGCAGTACTTC. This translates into CASTPGPGEQYF.

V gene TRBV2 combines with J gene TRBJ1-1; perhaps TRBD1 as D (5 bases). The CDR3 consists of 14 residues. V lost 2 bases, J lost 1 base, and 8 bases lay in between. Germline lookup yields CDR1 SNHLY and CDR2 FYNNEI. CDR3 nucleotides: TGTGCCAGCAGTGAAACAGGAGAGAACACTGAAGCTTTCTTT. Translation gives CASSETGENTEAFF.

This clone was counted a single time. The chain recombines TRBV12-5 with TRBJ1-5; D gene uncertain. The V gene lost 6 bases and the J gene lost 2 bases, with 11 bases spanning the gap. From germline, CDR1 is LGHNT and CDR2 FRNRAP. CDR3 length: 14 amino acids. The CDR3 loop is CASGEGGGNQPQHF. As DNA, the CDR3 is TGTGCTAGTGGCGAAGGTGGGGGCAATCAGCCCCAGCATTTT.

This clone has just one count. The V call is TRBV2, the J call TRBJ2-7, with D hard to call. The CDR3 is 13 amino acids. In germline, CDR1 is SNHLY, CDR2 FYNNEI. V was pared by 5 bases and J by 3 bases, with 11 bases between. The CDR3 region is CASSPRSSYEQYF. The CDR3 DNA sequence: TGTGCCAGCAGTCCACGTTCGAGCTACGAGCAGTACTTC.